This is a list of T cell receptor beta chains from one sample in a study of blood T cells in healthy people across ages. TCRdb re-called the 5' RACE reads with MiXCR, one entry per CDR3 protein. The table has 850,000 to 1,300,000 distinct CDR3 sequences, more than 35% seen once. What was sequenced was blood. Receptors were obtained from a woman aged 60-75 years in good health. The CDR3 runs from the conserved cysteine through the conserved F or W. A D gene is named only where the DNA matches it firmly. The size entry is marked missing in some rows and otherwise reads once, few, many or a size class.

v_call: TRBV6-5
j_call: TRBJ2-7
clone_size: .
d_call: TRBD1
cdr3_length: 14
cdr3_aa: CASRSGTATRKQYF
cdr3_nt: TGTGCCAGCCGCTCCGGGACAGCCACTAGGAAGCAGTACTTC

v_call: TRBV6-6
j_call: TRBJ1-5
clone_size: .
d_call: TRBD1
cdr3_length: 14
cdr3_aa: CASRTGTGIQPQHF
cdr3_nt: TGTGCCAGCAGGACCGGGACAGGGATTCAGCCCCAGCATTTT

v_call: TRBV6-1
j_call: TRBJ1-1
clone_size: .
d_call: .
cdr3_length: 11
cdr3_aa: CASSRLTEAFF
cdr3_nt: TGTGCCAGCAGCCGGTTGACTGAAGCTTTCTTT

v_call: TRBV30
j_call: TRBJ2-7
clone_size: once
d_call: .
cdr3_length: 13
cdr3_aa: CAWSGRQVDEQYF
cdr3_nt: TGTGCCTGGAGTGGCCGGCAGGTGGACGAGCAGTACTTC

v_call: TRBV4-2
j_call: TRBJ2-7
clone_size: once
d_call: .
cdr3_length: 12
cdr3_aa: CASSQPTYEQYF
cdr3_nt: TGTGCCAGCAGCCAACCCACTTACGAGCAGTACTTC

v_call: TRBV5-1
j_call: TRBJ1-2
clone_size: few
d_call: .
cdr3_length: 15
cdr3_aa: CASSSWDGKIDGYTF
cdr3_nt: TGCGCCAGCAGCTCCTGGGACGGGAAAATAGATGGCTACACCTTC

v_call: TRBV21-1
j_call: TRBJ2-1
clone_size: .
d_call: .
cdr3_length: 14
cdr3_aa: CASSIKAGINEQFF
cdr3_nt: TGTGCCAGCAGCATAAAGGCGGGAATAAATGAGCAGTTCTTC

v_call: TRBV2
j_call: TRBJ1-2
clone_size: .
d_call: .
cdr3_length: 13
cdr3_aa: CASSGRVWRGYTF
cdr3_nt: TGTGCCAGCAGTGGAAGGGTCTGGAGGGGCTACACCTTC

v_call: TRBV12-3/TRBV12-4
j_call: TRBJ2-5
clone_size: .
d_call: .
cdr3_length: 17
cdr3_aa: CASSLEVGEGVGETQYF
cdr3_nt: TGTGCCAGCAGTTTGGAGGTCGGGGAAGGGGTCGGGGAGACCCAGTACTTC

v_call: TRBV28
j_call: TRBJ1-2
clone_size: .
d_call: .
cdr3_length: 14
cdr3_aa: CASSFIGSPRGYTF
cdr3_nt: TGTGCCAGCAGTTTTATTGGGTCTCCGCGGGGCTACACCTTC

v_call: TRBV28
j_call: TRBJ2-5
clone_size: .
d_call: .
cdr3_length: 14
cdr3_aa: CASSAGGSQETQYF
cdr3_nt: TGTGCCAGCAGTGCAGGGGGGTCCCAAGAGACCCAGTACTTC

v_call: TRBV29-1
j_call: TRBJ2-7
clone_size: .
d_call: TRBD2
cdr3_length: 13
cdr3_aa: CSVKAGGSLEQYF
cdr3_nt: TGCAGCGTCAAGGCGGGGGGCTCTCTCGAGCAGTACTTC

v_call: TRBV3-1
j_call: TRBJ1-1
clone_size: .
d_call: TRBD1
cdr3_length: 15
cdr3_aa: CASSQGRGLDTEAFF
cdr3_nt: TGTGCCAGCAGCCAAGGGAGGGGGCTAGACACTGAAGCTTTCTTT

v_call: TRBV6-5
j_call: TRBJ1-5
clone_size: .
d_call: .
cdr3_length: 15
cdr3_aa: CACSPTHRSNQPQHF
cdr3_nt: TGTGCCTGCAGCCCCACCCACCGGAGCAATCAGCCCCAGCATTTT

v_call: TRBV24-1
j_call: TRBJ2-1
clone_size: few
d_call: TRBD2
cdr3_length: 17
cdr3_aa: CATSDSGLAGVYNEQFF
cdr3_nt: TGTGCCACCAGTGATTCGGGACTAGCGGGGGTCTACAATGAGCAGTTCTTC

v_call: TRBV5-8
j_call: TRBJ2-7
clone_size: .
d_call: TRBD1
cdr3_length: 17
cdr3_aa: CASSLALEDRESYEQYF
cdr3_nt: TGTGCCAGCAGCTTGGCCCTGGAGGACAGGGAAAGCTACGAGCAGTACTTC

v_call: TRBV6-2/TRBV6-3
j_call: TRBJ2-1
clone_size: .
d_call: TRBD2
cdr3_length: 16
cdr3_aa: CASIQGYSGRYNEQFF
cdr3_nt: TGTGCCAGCATTCAGGGATATAGCGGGAGGTACAATGAGCAGTTCTTC

v_call: TRBV20-1
j_call: TRBJ1-4
clone_size: few
d_call: .
cdr3_length: 12
cdr3_aa: CSARDRGEKLFF
cdr3_nt: TGCAGTGCTAGAGACCGGGGTGAAAAACTGTTTTTT

v_call: TRBV11-2
j_call: TRBJ1-1
clone_size: .
d_call: .
cdr3_length: 13
cdr3_aa: CASSLARRNEAFF
cdr3_nt: TGTGCCAGCAGCTTAGCCCGGAGGAATGAAGCTTTCTTT

v_call: TRBV5-1
j_call: TRBJ2-7
clone_size: few
d_call: TRBD2
cdr3_length: 15
cdr3_aa: CASSLGGDATYEQYF
cdr3_nt: TGCGCCAGCAGCCTGGGGGGGGACGCTACCTACGAGCAGTACTTC

v_call: TRBV5-1
j_call: TRBJ2-1
clone_size: few
d_call: TRBD1
cdr3_length: 19
cdr3_aa: CASSLYGTGGLNSYNEQFF
cdr3_nt: TGCGCCAGCAGCTTGTACGGGACAGGGGGCTTAAACTCCTACAATGAGCAGTTCTTC

v_call: TRBV7-9
j_call: TRBJ2-5
clone_size: few
d_call: TRBD2
cdr3_length: 16
cdr3_aa: CASSWEGLAGSAEQYF
cdr3_nt: TGTGCCAGCAGCTGGGAGGGACTAGCGGGATCAGCTGAGCAGTACTTC

v_call: TRBV27
j_call: TRBJ2-1
clone_size: .
d_call: TRBD2
cdr3_length: 17
cdr3_aa: CASAPGLAGLGSGEQFF
cdr3_nt: TGTGCCAGCGCCCCGGGACTAGCGGGATTAGGGTCCGGTGAGCAGTTCTTC

v_call: TRBV11-2
j_call: TRBJ2-7
clone_size: .
d_call: TRBD2
cdr3_length: 15
cdr3_aa: CASRGTSGDLYEQYF
cdr3_nt: TGTGCCAGCAGGGGAACTAGCGGGGATCTCTACGAGCAGTACTTC

v_call: TRBV20-1
j_call: TRBJ2-1
clone_size: .
d_call: .
cdr3_length: 11
cdr3_aa: CSARTPLRQFF
cdr3_nt: TGCAGTGCTAGGACTCCTCTCCGTCAGTTCTTC

v_call: TRBV6-2/TRBV6-3
j_call: TRBJ2-1
clone_size: few
d_call: .
cdr3_length: 17
cdr3_aa: CASSYLERASSYNEQFF
cdr3_nt: TGTGCCAGCAGTTACTTAGAGCGGGCGAGCTCCTACAATGAGCAGTTCTTC

v_call: TRBV7-6
j_call: TRBJ2-3
clone_size: .
d_call: TRBD2
cdr3_length: 16
cdr3_aa: CASSGRTSSSTDTQYF
cdr3_nt: TGTGCCAGCAGCGGACGGACTAGCTCTAGCACAGATACGCAGTATTTT

v_call: TRBV7-9
j_call: TRBJ2-7
clone_size: few
d_call: TRBD2
cdr3_length: 15
cdr3_aa: CASRGSGRKSYEQYF
cdr3_nt: TGTGCCAGCAGAGGGAGCGGGAGGAAGTCCTACGAGCAGTACTTC

v_call: TRBV2
j_call: TRBJ2-1
clone_size: few
d_call: .
cdr3_length: 17
cdr3_aa: CASSVRTDRPLHNEQFF
cdr3_nt: TGTGCCAGCAGTGTTAGGACAGACCGACCTCTACACAATGAGCAGTTCTTC

v_call: TRBV3-1
j_call: TRBJ2-5
clone_size: few
d_call: .
cdr3_length: 17
cdr3_aa: CASSQDWGLRVSETQYF
cdr3_nt: TGTGCCAGCAGCCAAGATTGGGGACTTCGGGTTTCGGAGACCCAGTACTTC

v_call: TRBV7-8
j_call: TRBJ2-1
clone_size: .
d_call: .
cdr3_length: 15
cdr3_aa: CASRSTGDSYNEQFF
cdr3_nt: TGTGCCAGCAGATCCACGGGGGACTCCTACAATGAGCAGTTCTTC

v_call: TRBV6-1
j_call: TRBJ1-1
clone_size: .
d_call: .
cdr3_length: 14
cdr3_aa: CASSEVRGRTEAFF
cdr3_nt: TGTGCCAGCAGTGAAGTTAGAGGTCGGACTGAAGCTTTCTTT

v_call: TRBV10-2
j_call: TRBJ2-4
clone_size: .
d_call: .
cdr3_length: 17
cdr3_aa: CASSTRTEGVAKNIQYF
cdr3_nt: TGCGCCAGCAGTACTCGGACAGAAGGTGTAGCCAAAAACATTCAGTACTTC

v_call: TRBV25-1
j_call: TRBJ1-6
clone_size: .
d_call: TRBD1
cdr3_length: 15
cdr3_aa: CASRSSTGAGSPPHF
cdr3_nt: TGTGCCAGCCGGTCTTCGACAGGGGCTGGTTCACCCCCCCACTTT

v_call: TRBV12-3/TRBV12-4
j_call: TRBJ2-3
clone_size: few
d_call: TRBD2
cdr3_length: 14
cdr3_aa: CARGGGASTDTQYF
cdr3_nt: TGTGCCCGGGGGGGCGGGGCAAGCACAGATACGCAGTATTTT

v_call: TRBV21-1
j_call: TRBJ2-1
clone_size: .
d_call: .
cdr3_length: 19
cdr3_aa: CASSKAELAGGFTYNEQFF
cdr3_nt: TGTGCCAGCAGCAAAGCTGAACTAGCGGGAGGGTTCACCTACAATGAGCAGTTCTTC

v_call: TRBV5-1
j_call: TRBJ2-4
clone_size: few
d_call: .
cdr3_length: 16
cdr3_aa: CASSLAGRDLGNIQYF
cdr3_nt: TGCGCCAGCAGCTTGGCCGGCCGGGACTTAGGGAACATTCAGTACTTC

v_call: TRBV5-4
j_call: TRBJ1-1
clone_size: .
d_call: .
cdr3_length: 15
cdr3_aa: CASSLGGQVNTEAFF
cdr3_nt: TGTGCCAGCAGCTTAGGAGGGCAGGTGAACACTGAAGCTTTCTTT

v_call: TRBV20-1
j_call: TRBJ1-2
clone_size: few
d_call: .
cdr3_length: 13
cdr3_aa: CSARDGGGTGYTF
cdr3_nt: TGCAGTGCTAGAGATGGGGGGGGTACTGGCTACACCTTC

v_call: TRBV5-4
j_call: TRBJ2-3
clone_size: .
d_call: .
cdr3_length: 16
cdr3_aa: CASSLEGRLVPGTQYF
cdr3_nt: TGTGCCAGCAGCTTGGAAGGCCGTTTAGTCCCAGGTACGCAGTATTTT

v_call: TRBV7-3
j_call: TRBJ2-1
clone_size: .
d_call: TRBD2
cdr3_length: 15
cdr3_aa: CASSPLSGIRNEQFF
cdr3_nt: TGTGCCAGCAGCCCCCTTAGCGGGATCCGCAATGAGCAGTTCTTC

v_call: TRBV2
j_call: TRBJ2-7
clone_size: .
d_call: .
cdr3_length: 11
cdr3_aa: CASNGLDEQYF
cdr3_nt: TGTGCCAGCAACGGTCTGGACGAGCAGTACTTC

v_call: TRBV20-1
j_call: TRBJ1-6
clone_size: .
d_call: .
cdr3_length: 17
cdr3_aa: CSARDRESPSYNSPLHF
cdr3_nt: TGCAGTGCTAGAGATCGGGAGTCTCCCTCCTATAATTCACCCCTCCACTTT

v_call: TRBV20-1
j_call: TRBJ2-5
clone_size: many
d_call: .
cdr3_length: 14
cdr3_aa: CSAGVGSGQETQYF
cdr3_nt: TGCAGTGCTGGAGTGGGTAGCGGACAAGAGACCCAGTACTTC

v_call: TRBV20-1
j_call: TRBJ1-1
clone_size: many
d_call: .
cdr3_length: 13
cdr3_aa: CSAIPGFNTEAFF
cdr3_nt: TGCAGTGCCATTCCCGGTTTTAACACTGAAGCTTTCTTT

v_call: TRBV7-9
j_call: TRBJ1-1
clone_size: .
d_call: .
cdr3_length: 15
cdr3_aa: CASSVGTRMNTEAFF
cdr3_nt: TGTGCCAGCAGCGTAGGCACAAGAATGAACACTGAAGCTTTCTTT

v_call: TRBV27
j_call: TRBJ1-1
clone_size: .
d_call: .
cdr3_length: 13
cdr3_aa: CASSPSGVTEAFF
cdr3_nt: TGTGCCAGCAGTCCCTCAGGGGTCACTGAAGCTTTCTTT

v_call: TRBV10-3
j_call: TRBJ2-7
clone_size: .
d_call: TRBD1
cdr3_length: 13
cdr3_aa: CAIRGDRSYEQYF
cdr3_nt: TGTGCCATCAGGGGGGACAGATCCTACGAGCAGTACTTC

v_call: TRBV20-1
j_call: TRBJ2-1
clone_size: .
d_call: TRBD2
cdr3_length: 14
cdr3_aa: CSARGTSGFNEQFF
cdr3_nt: TGCAGTGCTAGAGGGACTAGCGGGTTCAATGAGCAGTTCTTC

v_call: TRBV9
j_call: TRBJ2-7
clone_size: .
d_call: TRBD1
cdr3_length: 15
cdr3_aa: CASSPSPQGAYEQYF
cdr3_nt: TGTGCCAGCAGCCCTAGCCCGCAGGGGGCTTACGAGCAGTACTTC

v_call: TRBV20-1
j_call: TRBJ1-2
clone_size: .
d_call: TRBD1
cdr3_length: 13
cdr3_aa: CSARDRSNYGYTF
cdr3_nt: TGCAGTGCTAGGGACAGGAGCAACTATGGCTACACCTTC

v_call: TRBV7-3
j_call: TRBJ2-3
clone_size: many
d_call: TRBD2
cdr3_length: 18
cdr3_aa: CASSSLLRTSGEDRTQYF
cdr3_nt: TGTGCCAGCAGCTCCTTACTGAGGACTAGCGGGGAGGACAGGACGCAGTATTTT